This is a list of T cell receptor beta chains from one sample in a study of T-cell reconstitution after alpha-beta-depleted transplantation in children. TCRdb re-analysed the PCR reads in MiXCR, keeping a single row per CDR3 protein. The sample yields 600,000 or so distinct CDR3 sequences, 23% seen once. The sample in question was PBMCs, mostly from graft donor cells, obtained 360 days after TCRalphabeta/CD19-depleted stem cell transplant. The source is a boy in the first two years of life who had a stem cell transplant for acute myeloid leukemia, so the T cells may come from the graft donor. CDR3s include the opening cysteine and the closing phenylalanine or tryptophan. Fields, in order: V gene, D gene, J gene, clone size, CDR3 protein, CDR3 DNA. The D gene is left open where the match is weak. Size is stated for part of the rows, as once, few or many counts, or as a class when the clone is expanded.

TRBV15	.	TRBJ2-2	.	CATSRTLSTGELFF	TGTGCCACCAGCAGAACCTTGAGCACCGGGGAGCTGTTTTTT
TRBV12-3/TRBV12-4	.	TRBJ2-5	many	CASSWGTQTQYF	TGTGCCAGCAGTTGGGGGACTCAGACCCAGTACTTC
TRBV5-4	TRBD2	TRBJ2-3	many	CASRMTSGGARGTQYF	TGTGCCAGCAGAATGACTAGCGGGGGGGCCCGTGGTACGCAGTATTTT
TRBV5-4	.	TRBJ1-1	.	CASSLGGMGTEAFF	TGTGCCAGCAGCTTGGGGGGGATGGGCACTGAAGCTTTCTTT
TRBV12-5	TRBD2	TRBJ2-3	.	CASVPSGGADTQYF	TGTGCTAGTGTCCCTAGCGGGGGGGCAGATACGCAGTATTTT
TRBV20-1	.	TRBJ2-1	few	CSARGGRMYNEQFF	TGCAGTGCTAGAGGGGGTCGGATGTACAATGAGCAGTTCTTC
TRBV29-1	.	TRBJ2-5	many	CSFRGARETQYF	TGCAGCTTTCGGGGGGCTCGAGAGACCCAGTACTTC
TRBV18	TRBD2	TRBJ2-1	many	CASSPLSGGSYNEQFF	TGTGCCAGCTCACCTCTTAGCGGGGGCTCCTACAATGAGCAGTTCTTC
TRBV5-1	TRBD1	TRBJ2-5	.	CASSLGRQGEETQYF	TGCGCCAGCAGCTTGGGTCGACAGGGAGAAGAGACCCAGTACTTC
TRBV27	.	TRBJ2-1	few	CASGDSGPNEQFF	TGTGCCAGCGGGGACAGCGGGCCCAATGAGCAGTTCTTC
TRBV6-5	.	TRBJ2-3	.	CASSYSNANKHTDTQYF	TGTGCCAGCAGTTACTCGAATGCCAATAAACACACAGATACGCAGTATTTT
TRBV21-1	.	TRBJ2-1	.	CASSKSEVVSYNEQFF	TGTGCCAGCAGCAAGTCGGAGGTGGTGTCCTACAATGAGCAGTTCTTC
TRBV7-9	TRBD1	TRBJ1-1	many	CASSNNRGTEAFF	TGTGCCAGCAGCAACAACAGGGGGACTGAAGCTTTCTTT
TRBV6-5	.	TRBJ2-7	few	CASSYPSIYEQYF	TGTGCCAGCAGTTACCCAAGTATTTACGAGCAGTACTTC
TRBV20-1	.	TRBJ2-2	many	CSATKREDTGELFF	TGCAGTGCTACGAAAAGGGAGGACACCGGGGAGCTGTTTTTT
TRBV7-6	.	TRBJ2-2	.	CAIKVFLTGELFF	TGTGCCATTAAGGTTTTTCTCACCGGGGAGCTGTTTTTT
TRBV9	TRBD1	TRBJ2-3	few	CASSRGQASTDTQYF	TGTGCCAGCAGCCGTGGACAGGCTAGCACAGATACGCAGTATTTT
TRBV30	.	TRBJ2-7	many	CAWSVWTGAFYEQYF	TGTGCCTGGAGTGTCTGGACCGGCGCCTTCTACGAGCAGTACTTC
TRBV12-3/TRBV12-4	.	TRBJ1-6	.	CASTTSSSYNSPLHF	TGTGCCAGCACTACATCTAGCTCCTATAATTCACCCCTCCACTTT
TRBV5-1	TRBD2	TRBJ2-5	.	CASSPGGYQETQYF	TGCGCCAGCAGTCCGGGGGGATACCAAGAGACCCAGTACTTC
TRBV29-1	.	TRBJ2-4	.	CSVRPRLAKNIQYF	TGCAGCGTAAGACCGCGACTAGCCAAAAACATTCAGTACTTC
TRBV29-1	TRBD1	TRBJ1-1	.	CSVEPGTAGRAFF	TGCAGCGTTGAGCCTGGGACAGCGGGGAGGGCTTTCTTT
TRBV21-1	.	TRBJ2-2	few	CASSKEGQSTGELFF	TGTGCCAGCAGCAAAGAGGGACAGTCCACCGGGGAGCTGTTTTTT
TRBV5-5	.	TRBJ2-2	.	CASSLSAGARNTGELFF	TGTGCCAGCAGCTTGTCTGCGGGGGCTCGGAACACCGGGGAGCTGTTTTTT
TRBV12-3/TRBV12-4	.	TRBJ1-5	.	CASSRGIWGNQPQHF	TGTGCCAGCAGTAGAGGGATTTGGGGCAATCAGCCCCAGCATTTT
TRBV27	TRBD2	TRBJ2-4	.	CASSFIAGRTSTNIQYF	TGTGCCAGCAGTTTCATTGCCGGCAGGACTAGCACGAACATTCAGTACTTC
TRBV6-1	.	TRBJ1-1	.	CASFPDDVASGTEAFF	TGTGCCAGCTTCCCCGACGACGTCGCATCGGGCACTGAAGCTTTCTTT
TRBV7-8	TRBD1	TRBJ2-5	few	CASCPGQFQETQYF	TGTGCCTCCTGTCCGGGACAGTTCCAAGAGACCCAGTACTTC
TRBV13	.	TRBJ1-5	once	CASSLGGRTNQPQHF	TGTGCCAGCAGCTTAGGGGGCAGAACAAATCAGCCCCAGCATTTT
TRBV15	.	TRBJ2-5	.	CATGAEGFKRETQYF	TGTGCCACCGGGGCAGAGGGATTCAAGCGGGAGACCCAGTACTTC